This T cell receptor (beta chain) comes out of a study of Tregs in tolerant kidney transplant recipients. Notes on the study in general: Biological reproducibility was not directly addressed, but technical replication error appeared minimal. The small number of patients limits these findings pending further validation. Expanding Tregs on activated donor B cells appeared to best identify donor-specific TCRbeta clones.

The assay was immunoSEQ multiplex PCR, and TCRdb's table has in-frame clones only and misses some. This table holds about 240,000 clones, about 80% found once. Turning to this clone: Antigen specificity is unknown.

Germline values: CDR1 SGHAT, CDR2 FQNNGV. CDR3 length: 16 amino acids. Losses at the gene ends were 0 bases for V and 5 bases for J; bases not matched to a gene: 9. Thawed PBMCs were FACS-sorted into unstimulated CD4+CD25+CD127- regulatory T cells, CD4+CD25- non-regulatory cells, CD4 and CD8 cells. This receptor was obtained from a human donor in good health. The rearrangement links TRBV11-2 to TRBJ1-2, with 7 bases lining up with TRBD1. The sequencing input was CD4+ T cells from blood. The CDR3: CASSLDLQGLGYGYTF. The CDR3 DNA reads as TGTGCCAGCAGCTTAGACCTACAGGGGCTCGGGTATGGCTACACCTTC.